The rows below give T cell receptor beta chains drawn from one sample of a study of blood T cell repertoires in COVID-19. TCRdb's table, derived via immunoSEQ multiplex PCR, lists solely in-frame clones and lacks some. The sample lists 150,000 to 200,000 clones, about 86% occurring once. Sequencing was performed on peripheral blood. The receptors were sampled from a woman under 30 who had recovered from COVID-19. CDR3s leave out the opening cysteine and the closing phenylalanine or tryptophan. Fields, in order: J gene, V gene, CDR3 protein.

TRBJ2-3 TRBV30 AWSRTGRTDTQY
TRBJ1-1 TRBV7-8 ASSQDRVGTEAF
TRBJ1-6 TRBV10-3 AISESQIYNSPLH
TRBJ2-7 TRBV9 ASSVGGGADEQY
TRBJ2-3 TRBV4-3 ASIAERQAGGTDTQY
TRBJ2-7 TRBV28 ASSSGGAKYEQY
TRBJ2-2 TRBV10-3 AISAPGSRELF
TRBJ2-1 TRBV21-1 ASSKEGLAGGSSYNEQF
TRBJ2-7 TRBV27 ASSLSGHNPYEQY
TRBJ2-3 TRBV5-4 ASSFSGAPDTQY
TRBJ1-2 TRBV3-1/TRBV3-2 ASSPHNYGYT
TRBJ2-6 TRBV2 ASSEGQSGANVLT
TRBJ2-3 TRBV7-3 ASSLRGSTDTQY
TRBJ2-1 TRBV7-6 ASSLVSGGSEQF
TRBJ2-2 TRBV7-9 ASSLGSPGGELF
TRBJ1-2 TRBV21-1 ASTKHPGQGCYGYT
TRBJ1-6 TRBV5-6 ASSLRWTGLAYNSPLH
TRBJ1-4 TRBV5-1 ASSLRSRQATNEKLF
TRBJ2-2 TRBV14 ASSPFLRTSNTGELF
TRBJ1-4 TRBV21-1 ARTGDNKTNEKLF
TRBJ1-2 TRBV4-3 ASSQDMGTGASGYT
TRBJ2-7 TRBV24-1 ATSDPRQGYEQY